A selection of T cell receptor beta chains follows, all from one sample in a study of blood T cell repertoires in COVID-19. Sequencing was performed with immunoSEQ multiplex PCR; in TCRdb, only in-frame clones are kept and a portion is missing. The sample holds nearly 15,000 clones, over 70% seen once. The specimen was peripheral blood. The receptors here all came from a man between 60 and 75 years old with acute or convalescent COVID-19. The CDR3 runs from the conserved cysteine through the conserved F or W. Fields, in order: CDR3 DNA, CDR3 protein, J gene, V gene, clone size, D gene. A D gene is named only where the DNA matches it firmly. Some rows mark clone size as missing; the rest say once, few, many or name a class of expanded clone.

cdr3_nt: TGTGCCAGCAGGCCAGGGACAGGGGCCGATAATTCACCCCTCCACTTT
cdr3_aa: CASRPGTGADNSPLHF
j_call: TRBJ1-6
v_call: TRBV5-5
clone_size: -
d_call: TRBD1

cdr3_nt: TGTGCTAGTGGTTTGGGCGGGTCCTGGGACAATGAGCAGTTCTTC
cdr3_aa: CASGLGGSWDNEQFF
j_call: TRBJ2-1
v_call: TRBV12-5
clone_size: -
d_call: -

cdr3_nt: TGCAGCGTTGTAGTACAGGCGGGAGGTGGCTACACCTTC
cdr3_aa: CSVVVQAGGGYTF
j_call: TRBJ1-2
v_call: TRBV29-1
clone_size: -
d_call: -

cdr3_nt: TGTGCCTGGAGAACCCCACAGGGCCTCAATGATAACTATGGCTACACCTTC
cdr3_aa: CAWRTPQGLNDNYGYTF
j_call: TRBJ1-2
v_call: TRBV30
clone_size: few
d_call: -

cdr3_nt: TGTGCCTGGAGTAGGCAGGGTATCTCCGGGGCCAACGTCCTGACTTTC
cdr3_aa: CAWSRQGISGANVLTF
j_call: TRBJ2-6
v_call: TRBV30
clone_size: few
d_call: -

cdr3_nt: TGTGCCAGTAGTAAGGTAGCGGGAGGCACCGGGGAGCTGTTTTTT
cdr3_aa: CASSKVAGGTGELFF
j_call: TRBJ2-2
v_call: TRBV19
clone_size: -
d_call: TRBD2

cdr3_nt: TGTGCCAGCACCTCCCTTTCTGTCGGGAGCGGCTACACCTTC
cdr3_aa: CASTSLSVGSGYTF
j_call: TRBJ1-2
v_call: TRBV6-5
clone_size: -
d_call: -

cdr3_nt: TGTGCCAGCAGAAGCGGGTATGGCTACACCTTC
cdr3_aa: CASRSGYGYTF
j_call: TRBJ1-2
v_call: TRBV3-1/TRBV3-2
clone_size: -
d_call: -

cdr3_nt: TGCGCCAGCAGCCAAGATCCGGGGAATAGCAATCAGCCCCAGCATTTT
cdr3_aa: CASSQDPGNSNQPQHF
j_call: TRBJ1-5
v_call: TRBV4-1
clone_size: once
d_call: -

cdr3_nt: TGTGCCAGCAGCTTGGACAGCAATGGCTACACCTTC
cdr3_aa: CASSLDSNGYTF
j_call: TRBJ1-2
v_call: TRBV5-4
clone_size: -
d_call: -

cdr3_nt: TGTGCCAGCAGAAGGGACAGGGCCAAGCGGGGTGAAAAACTGTTTTTT
cdr3_aa: CASRRDRAKRGEKLFF
j_call: TRBJ1-4
v_call: TRBV2
clone_size: few
d_call: TRBD1

cdr3_nt: TGTGCCAGCAGCTTTGGGGTTGGGGGCGCAGATACGCAGTATTTT
cdr3_aa: CASSFGVGGADTQYF
j_call: TRBJ2-3
v_call: TRBV5-6
clone_size: -
d_call: -

cdr3_nt: TGCGCCAGCAGCTCGGACTCCAAGGCTTCGGGTAATGAGCAGTTCTTC
cdr3_aa: CASSSDSKASGNEQFF
j_call: TRBJ2-1
v_call: TRBV5-1
clone_size: once
d_call: -

cdr3_nt: TGTGCCAGCAGCGCCCGCTCCGGGACAGGGGCCCTTGAGCAGTACTTC
cdr3_aa: CASSARSGTGALEQYF
j_call: TRBJ2-7
v_call: TRBV14
clone_size: once
d_call: TRBD1

cdr3_nt: TGTGCCTGGAGTGGGGGCGCAGGGTTCTATGGCTACACCTTC
cdr3_aa: CAWSGGAGFYGYTF
j_call: TRBJ1-2
v_call: TRBV30
clone_size: -
d_call: -

cdr3_nt: TGTGCCAGCAGCCTGGGGACTAGCGCTACCTACGAGCAGTACTTC
cdr3_aa: CASSLGTSATYEQYF
j_call: TRBJ2-7
v_call: TRBV7-2
clone_size: few
d_call: TRBD2

cdr3_nt: TGCAGTGCTAGTCTCCAGGGGGTTGGAAACACCATATATTTT
cdr3_aa: CSASLQGVGNTIYF
j_call: TRBJ1-3
v_call: TRBV20-1
clone_size: few
d_call: TRBD1

cdr3_nt: TGTGCCAGCAGCCGCCGGACTAGCGGGGGGAGCTCCTACGAGCAGTACTTC
cdr3_aa: CASSRRTSGGSSYEQYF
j_call: TRBJ2-7
v_call: TRBV5-8
clone_size: -
d_call: TRBD2

cdr3_nt: TGTGCCAGCAGTGAAGAAGGGCAGGGGCGAATTTATAGCAATCAGCCCCAGCATTTT
cdr3_aa: CASSEEGQGRIYSNQPQHF
j_call: TRBJ1-5
v_call: TRBV6-1
clone_size: -
d_call: -

cdr3_nt: TGTGCCAGCAAGTATCAGTCGAACACCGGGGAGCTGTTTTTT
cdr3_aa: CASKYQSNTGELFF
j_call: TRBJ2-2
v_call: TRBV27
clone_size: -
d_call: -

cdr3_nt: TGTGCCTGGAGTCAGAACACCGGGGAGCTGTTTTTT
cdr3_aa: CAWSQNTGELFF
j_call: TRBJ2-2
v_call: TRBV30
clone_size: -
d_call: -

cdr3_nt: TGTGCCAGCACCCAATTCCCCAGGACTGGAAACACCATATATTTT
cdr3_aa: CASTQFPRTGNTIYF
j_call: TRBJ1-3
v_call: TRBV3-1/TRBV3-2
clone_size: -
d_call: -

cdr3_nt: TGTGCCAGCAGCTTCCTAGCGGGAGCGACCGGGGAGCTGTTTTTT
cdr3_aa: CASSFLAGATGELFF
j_call: TRBJ2-2
v_call: TRBV7-9
clone_size: -
d_call: TRBD2

cdr3_nt: TGTGCCAGCAACCCGGGATCACCTAACACTGAAGCTTTCTTT
cdr3_aa: CASNPGSPNTEAFF
j_call: TRBJ1-1
v_call: TRBV9
clone_size: -
d_call: -

cdr3_nt: TGTGCCTGGAGTGTATTTCCCTGGTCTGGTAGCGTATTCACAGATACGCAGTATTTT
cdr3_aa: CAWSVFPWSGSVFTDTQYF
j_call: TRBJ2-3
v_call: TRBV30
clone_size: -
d_call: -

cdr3_nt: TGCGCCAGCAGTGCACAGGGGGCGACTGAAGCTTTCTTT
cdr3_aa: CASSAQGATEAFF
j_call: TRBJ1-1
v_call: TRBV10-2
clone_size: few
d_call: TRBD1

cdr3_nt: TGTGCCAGCAGCCCGGGACTAGCGGGGCTGGGCGATGAGCAGTTCTTC
cdr3_aa: CASSPGLAGLGDEQFF
j_call: TRBJ2-1
v_call: TRBV7-9
clone_size: -
d_call: TRBD2

cdr3_nt: TGTGCCAGCAGCCAATCGACAGAAGCTTATAGCAATCAGCCCCAGCATTTT
cdr3_aa: CASSQSTEAYSNQPQHF
j_call: TRBJ1-5
v_call: TRBV5-6
clone_size: -
d_call: -

cdr3_nt: TGTGCCAGCAGTTTAACCGGCAGGGGCGAGCAGTACTTC
cdr3_aa: CASSLTGRGEQYF
j_call: TRBJ2-7
v_call: TRBV12-3/TRBV12-4
clone_size: -
d_call: -